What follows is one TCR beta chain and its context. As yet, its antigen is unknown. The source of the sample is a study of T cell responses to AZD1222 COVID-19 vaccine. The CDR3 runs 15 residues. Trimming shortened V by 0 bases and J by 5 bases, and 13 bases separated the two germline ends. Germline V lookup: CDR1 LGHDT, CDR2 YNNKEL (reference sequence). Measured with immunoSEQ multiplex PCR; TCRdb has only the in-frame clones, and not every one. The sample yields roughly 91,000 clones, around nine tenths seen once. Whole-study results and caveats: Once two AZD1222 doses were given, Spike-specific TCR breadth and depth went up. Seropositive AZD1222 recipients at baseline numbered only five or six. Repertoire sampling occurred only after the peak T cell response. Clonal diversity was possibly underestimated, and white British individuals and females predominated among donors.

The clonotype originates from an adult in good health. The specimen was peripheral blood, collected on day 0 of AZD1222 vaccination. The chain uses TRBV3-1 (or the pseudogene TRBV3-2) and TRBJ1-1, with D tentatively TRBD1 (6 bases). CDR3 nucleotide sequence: TGTGCCAGCAGCCAAGAACGGGGCAGGGGAACTGAAGCTTTCTTT. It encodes CASSQERGRGTEAFF.